This T cell receptor beta chain appears in the sequencing data of a study of cytomegalovirus exposure and HLA in healthy donors. V lost 0 bases and J 13 bases, leaving 10 bases between the germline ends. This CDR3 has 11 amino acids. CDR1 DFQATT and CDR2 SNEGSKA come from the germline V gene (reference sequence). Primers: 60 Vbeta forward and 13 Jbeta reverse. TCRdb keeps only in-frame clones here, not all; method: immunoSEQ multiplex PCR. The sample carries around 200,000 clones, 80% to 90% recorded once. The receptor comes from a girl aged 2-10 years in good health and CMV-seropositive. This chain joins TRBV20-1 and TRBJ2-4; D is ambiguous. The material sequenced was PBMCs. In DNA, the CDR3 is TGCAGTGCTAGAGACGATTACAGACAGTACTTC. Its protein product is CSARDDYRQYF.